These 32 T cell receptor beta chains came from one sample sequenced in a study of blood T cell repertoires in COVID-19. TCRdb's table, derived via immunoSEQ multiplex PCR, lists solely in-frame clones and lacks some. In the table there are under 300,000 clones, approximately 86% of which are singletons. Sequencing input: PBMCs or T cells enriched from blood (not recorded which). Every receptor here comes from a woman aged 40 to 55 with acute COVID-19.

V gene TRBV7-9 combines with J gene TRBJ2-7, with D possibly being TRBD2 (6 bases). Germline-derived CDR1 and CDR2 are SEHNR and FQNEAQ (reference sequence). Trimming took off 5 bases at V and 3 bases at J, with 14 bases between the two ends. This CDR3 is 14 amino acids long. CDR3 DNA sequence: TGTGCCAGCAGCCCGCCGGGACTTGTCTACGAGCAGTACTTC. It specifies CASSPPGLVYEQYF. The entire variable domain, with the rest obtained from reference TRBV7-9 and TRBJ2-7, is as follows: DTGVSQNPRHKITKRGQNVTFRCDPISEHNRLYWYRQTLGQGPEFLTYFQNEAQLEKSRLLSDRFSAERPKGSFSTLEIQRTEQGDSAMYLCASSPPGLVYEQYFGPGTRLTVT.

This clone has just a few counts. The CDR3 loop reads CASSPLALNEQFF. CDR3 DNA sequence: TGTGCCAGCAGCCCGCTAGCTCTCAATGAGCAGTTCTTC. V gene TRBV12-3 or TRBV12-4 combines with J gene TRBJ2-1, with a possible D match to TRBD2 (5 bases). Trimming left V 6 bases short and J 6 bases short, with 12 bases between. This CDR3 contains 13 residues.

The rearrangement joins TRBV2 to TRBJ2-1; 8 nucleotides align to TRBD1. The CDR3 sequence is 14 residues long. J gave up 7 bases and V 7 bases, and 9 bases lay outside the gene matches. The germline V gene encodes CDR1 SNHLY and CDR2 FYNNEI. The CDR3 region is CASIMDRARNEQFF. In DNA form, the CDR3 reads TGTGCCAGCATTATGGACAGGGCGCGGAATGAGCAGTTCTTC.

This chain's CDR3 is CATSRDPGQYGYTF. The CDR3 nucleotides read TGTGCCACCAGCAGAGATCCCGGACAGTATGGCTACACCTTC. This chain links TRBV15 with TRBJ1-2, with a weak D call TRBD1 (6 bases). The CDR3 loop spans 14 amino acids. Trimming left V 0 bases short and J 5 bases short, with 10 bases between. The V gene's germline CDR1 is LNHNV and CDR2 YYDKDF (reference sequence).

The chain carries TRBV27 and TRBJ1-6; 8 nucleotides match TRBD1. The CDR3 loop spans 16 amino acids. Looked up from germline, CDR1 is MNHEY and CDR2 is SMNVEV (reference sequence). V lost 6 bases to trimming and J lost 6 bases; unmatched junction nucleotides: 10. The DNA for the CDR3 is TGTGCCAGCAGCTTACTAGGACAGGGTGGTAATTCACCCCTCCACTTT. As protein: CASSLLGQGGNSPLHF.

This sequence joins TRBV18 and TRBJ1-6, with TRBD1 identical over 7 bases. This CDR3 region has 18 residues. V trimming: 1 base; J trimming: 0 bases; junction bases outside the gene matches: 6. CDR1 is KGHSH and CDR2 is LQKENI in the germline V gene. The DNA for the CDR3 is TGTGCCAGCTCACCACGGGGACAGTTCAGCTCCTATAATTCACCCCTCCACTTT. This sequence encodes CASSPRGQFSSYNSPLHF.

The DNA of the CDR3 is TGTGCCATCTCAGGGGGAAACCCGAGCTCCTACAATGAGCAGTTCTTC. It encodes CAISGGNPSSYNEQFF. J is TRBJ2-1 and V is TRBV15; 7 nucleotides align to TRBD1. J gave up 0 bases and V 10 bases, and 12 bases lay outside the gene matches. The CDR3 has 16 amino acids. Per the germline V gene, CDR1 is LNHNV and CDR2 is YYDKDF (reference sequence).

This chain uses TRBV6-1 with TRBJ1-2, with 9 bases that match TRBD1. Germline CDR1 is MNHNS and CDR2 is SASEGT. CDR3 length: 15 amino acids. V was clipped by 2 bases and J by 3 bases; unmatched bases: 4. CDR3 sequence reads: CASSESDRGYYGYTF. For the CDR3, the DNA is TGTGCCAGCAGTGAATCGGACAGGGGATACTATGGCTACACCTTC.

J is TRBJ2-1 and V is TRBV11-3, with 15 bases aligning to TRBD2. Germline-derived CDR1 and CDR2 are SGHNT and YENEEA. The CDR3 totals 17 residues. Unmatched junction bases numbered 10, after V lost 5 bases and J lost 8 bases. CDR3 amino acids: CASSLRTSGRAVDEQFF. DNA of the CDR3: TGTGCCAGCAGCCTCAGGACTAGCGGGAGGGCCGTGGATGAGCAGTTCTTC.

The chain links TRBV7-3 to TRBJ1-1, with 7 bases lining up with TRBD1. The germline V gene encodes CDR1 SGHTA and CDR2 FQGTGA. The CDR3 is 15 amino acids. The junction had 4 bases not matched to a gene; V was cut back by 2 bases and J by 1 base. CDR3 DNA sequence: TGTGCCAGCAGCTTAGGCGGGACAGAGAACACTGAAGCTTTCTTT. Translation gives CASSLGGTENTEAFF.

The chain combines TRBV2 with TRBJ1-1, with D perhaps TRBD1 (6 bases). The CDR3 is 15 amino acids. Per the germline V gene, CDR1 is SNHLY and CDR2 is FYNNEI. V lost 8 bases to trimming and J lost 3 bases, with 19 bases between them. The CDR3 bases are TGTGCCAGCCTTGGAGCAGGGGCAATTGACACTGAAGCTTTCTTT. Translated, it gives CASLGAGAIDTEAFF.

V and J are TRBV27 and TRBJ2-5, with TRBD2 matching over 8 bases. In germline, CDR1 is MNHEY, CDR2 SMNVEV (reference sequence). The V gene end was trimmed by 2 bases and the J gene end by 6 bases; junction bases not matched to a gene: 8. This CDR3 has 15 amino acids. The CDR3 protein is CASSLVAGGGKTQYF. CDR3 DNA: TGTGCCAGCAGTTTAGTTGCGGGAGGAGGGAAGACCCAGTACTTC.

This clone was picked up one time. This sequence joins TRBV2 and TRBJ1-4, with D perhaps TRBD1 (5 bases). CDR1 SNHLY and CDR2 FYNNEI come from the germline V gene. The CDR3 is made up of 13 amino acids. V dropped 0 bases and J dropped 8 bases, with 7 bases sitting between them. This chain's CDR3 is CASSEARAEKLFF. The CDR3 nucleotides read TGTGCCAGCAGTGAAGCCAGGGCGGAAAAACTGTTTTTT.

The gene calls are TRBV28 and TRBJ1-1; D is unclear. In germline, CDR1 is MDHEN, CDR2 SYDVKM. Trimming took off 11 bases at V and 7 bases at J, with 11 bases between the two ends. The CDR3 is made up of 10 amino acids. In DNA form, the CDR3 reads TGTGCCGCGGCCACGCGTGAAGCTTTCTTT. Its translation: CAAATREAFF.

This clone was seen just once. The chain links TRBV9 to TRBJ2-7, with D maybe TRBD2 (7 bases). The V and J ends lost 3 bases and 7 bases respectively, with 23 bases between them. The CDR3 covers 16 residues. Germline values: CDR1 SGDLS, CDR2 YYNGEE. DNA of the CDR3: TGTGCCAGCAGCGGTGAGGTCAACTCAGGGAGGGGGGAGCAGTACTTC. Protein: CASSGEVNSGRGEQYF. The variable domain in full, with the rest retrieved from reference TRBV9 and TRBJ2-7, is DSGVTQTPKHLITATGQRVTLRCSPRSGDLSVYWYQQSLDQGLQFLIQYYNGEERAKGNILERFSAQQFPDLHSELNLSSLELGDSALYFCASSGEVNSGRGEQYFGPGTRLTVT.

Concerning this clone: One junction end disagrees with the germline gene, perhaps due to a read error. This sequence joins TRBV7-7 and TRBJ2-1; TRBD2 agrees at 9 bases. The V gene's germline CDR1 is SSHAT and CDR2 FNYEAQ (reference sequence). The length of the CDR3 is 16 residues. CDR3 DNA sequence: TGTGCTAGCAGCTTAGATGTTAGCGGGAGTTACAATGAGCAGTTCTTC. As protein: CASSLDVSGSYNEQFF.

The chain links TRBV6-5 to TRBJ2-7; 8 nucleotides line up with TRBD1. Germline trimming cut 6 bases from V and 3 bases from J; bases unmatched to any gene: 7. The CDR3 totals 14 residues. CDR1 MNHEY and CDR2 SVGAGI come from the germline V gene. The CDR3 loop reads CASSQTGVGYEQYF. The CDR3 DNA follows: TGTGCCAGCAGCCAGACAGGGGTAGGCTACGAGCAGTACTTC.

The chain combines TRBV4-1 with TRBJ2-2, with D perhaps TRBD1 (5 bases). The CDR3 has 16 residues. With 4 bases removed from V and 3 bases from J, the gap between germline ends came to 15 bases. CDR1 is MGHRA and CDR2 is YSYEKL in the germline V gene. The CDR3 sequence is CASSPLPTVDTGELFF. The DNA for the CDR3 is TGCGCCAGCAGCCCGCTCCCGACAGTGGACACCGGGGAGCTGTTTTTT.

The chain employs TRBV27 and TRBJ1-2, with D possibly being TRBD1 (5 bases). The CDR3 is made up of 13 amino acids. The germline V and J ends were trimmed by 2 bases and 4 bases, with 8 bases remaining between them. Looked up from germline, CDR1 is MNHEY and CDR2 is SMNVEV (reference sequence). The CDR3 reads CASSLRQSYGYTF. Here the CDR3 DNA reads TGTGCCAGCAGTTTACGACAGTCCTATGGCTACACCTTC.

The CDR3 loop reads CASSPDRDQPQHF. The CDR3 bases are TGTGCCAGCAGCCCCGACAGGGATCAGCCCCAGCATTTT. J is TRBJ1-5 and V is TRBV7-3; TRBD1 matches 7 bases. The CDR3 runs to 13 residues. V lost 5 bases to trimming and J lost 5 bases; unmatched junction nucleotides: 3. Germline V CDR1 and CDR2: SGHTA, FQGTGA.

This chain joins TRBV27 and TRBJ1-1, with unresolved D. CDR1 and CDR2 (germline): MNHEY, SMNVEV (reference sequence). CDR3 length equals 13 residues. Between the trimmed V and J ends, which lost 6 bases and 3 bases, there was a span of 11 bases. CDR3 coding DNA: TGTGCCAGCAGCCCTACCTCTGACACTGAAGCTTTCTTT. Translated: CASSPTSDTEAFF.

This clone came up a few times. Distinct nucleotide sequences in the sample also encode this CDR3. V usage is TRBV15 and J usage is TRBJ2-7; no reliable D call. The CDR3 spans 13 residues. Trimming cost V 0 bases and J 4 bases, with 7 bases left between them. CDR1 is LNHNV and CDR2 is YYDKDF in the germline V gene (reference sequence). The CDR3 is CATSRDPTYEQYF. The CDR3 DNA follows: TGTGCCACCAGCAGAGATCCTACTTACGAGCAGTACTTC.

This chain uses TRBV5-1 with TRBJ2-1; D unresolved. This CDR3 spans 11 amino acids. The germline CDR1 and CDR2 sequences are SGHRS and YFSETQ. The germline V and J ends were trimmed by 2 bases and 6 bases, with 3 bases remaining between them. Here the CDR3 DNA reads TGCGCCAGCAGCTTTATCAATGAGCAGTTCTTC. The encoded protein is CASSFINEQFF.

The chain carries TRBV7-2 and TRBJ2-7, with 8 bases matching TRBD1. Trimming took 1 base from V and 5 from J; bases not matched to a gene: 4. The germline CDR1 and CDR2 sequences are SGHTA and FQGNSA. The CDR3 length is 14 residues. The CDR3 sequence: CASSLVTGDHEQYF. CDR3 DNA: TGTGCCAGCAGCTTAGTGACAGGGGACCACGAGCAGTACTTC. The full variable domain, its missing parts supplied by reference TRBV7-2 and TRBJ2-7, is GAGVSQSPSNKVTEKGKDVELRCDPISGHTALYWYRQSLGQGLEFLIYFQGNSAPDKSGLPSDRFSAERTGGSVSTLTIQRTQQEDSAVYLCASSLVTGDHEQYFGPGTRLTVT.

The chain's CDR3 is CAWTVGSYGYTF. CDR3 in DNA: TGTGCCTGGACAGTGGGCAGCTATGGCTACACCTTC. The J gene is TRBJ1-2, the V gene TRBV30; D call uncertain. The V and J ends lost 4 bases and 4 bases respectively, with 10 bases between them. This CDR3 region has 12 residues. Germline V lookup: CDR1 GTSNPN, CDR2 SVGIG (reference sequence).

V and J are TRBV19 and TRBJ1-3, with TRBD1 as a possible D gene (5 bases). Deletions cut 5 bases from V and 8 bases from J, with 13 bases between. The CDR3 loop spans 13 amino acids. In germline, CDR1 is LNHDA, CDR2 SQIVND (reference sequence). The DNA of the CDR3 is TGTGCCAGTAGTCTCCGGACCAGGGACACCATATATTTT. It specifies CASSLRTRDTIYF.

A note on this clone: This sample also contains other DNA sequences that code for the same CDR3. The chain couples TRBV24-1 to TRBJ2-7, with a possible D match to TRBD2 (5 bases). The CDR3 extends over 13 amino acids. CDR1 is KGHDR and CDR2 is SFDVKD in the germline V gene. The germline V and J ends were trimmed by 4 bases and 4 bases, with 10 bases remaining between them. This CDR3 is CATSDPRGYEQYF. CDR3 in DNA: TGTGCCACCAGTGACCCCCGAGGGTACGAGCAGTACTTC.

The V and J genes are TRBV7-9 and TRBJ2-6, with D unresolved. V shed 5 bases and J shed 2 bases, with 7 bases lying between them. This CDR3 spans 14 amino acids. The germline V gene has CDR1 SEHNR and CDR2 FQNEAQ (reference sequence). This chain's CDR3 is CASSRLAGANVLTF. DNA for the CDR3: TGTGCCAGCAGCCGACTTGCTGGGGCCAACGTCCTGACTTTC.

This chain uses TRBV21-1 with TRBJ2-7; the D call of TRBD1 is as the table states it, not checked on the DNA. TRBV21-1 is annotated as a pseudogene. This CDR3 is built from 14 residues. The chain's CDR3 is CASSTLDRMGEQYF. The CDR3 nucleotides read TGTGCCAGCAGCACCCTGGACAGGATGGGCGAGCAGTACTTC.

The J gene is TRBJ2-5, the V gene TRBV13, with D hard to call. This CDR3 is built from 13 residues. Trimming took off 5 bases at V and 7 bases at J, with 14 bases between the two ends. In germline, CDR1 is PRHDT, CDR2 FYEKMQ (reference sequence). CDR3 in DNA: TGTGCCAGCAGCACTGGAGAGGATGGGACCCAGTACTTC. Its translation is CASSTGEDGTQYF.

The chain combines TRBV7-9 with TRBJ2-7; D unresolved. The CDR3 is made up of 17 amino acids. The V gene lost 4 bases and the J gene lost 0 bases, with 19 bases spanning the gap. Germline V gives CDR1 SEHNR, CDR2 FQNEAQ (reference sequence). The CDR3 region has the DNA TGTGCCAGCAGCTCTCAAACTACAATTAGGAGCTCCTACGAGCAGTACTTC. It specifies CASSSQTTIRSSYEQYF.

The CDR3 protein is CASSSTGARAFF. CDR3 DNA sequence: TGTGCCAGCAGTTCAACAGGGGCCAGAGCTTTCTTT. The chain combines TRBV28 with TRBJ1-1, with 7 nucleotides matching TRBD1. This CDR3 is 12 amino acids long. In germline, CDR1 is MDHEN, CDR2 SYDVKM. Germline trimming cut 4 bases from V and 10 bases from J; bases unmatched to any gene: 6.